The 21 T cell receptor beta chains given below trace back to one sample, sequenced in a study of blood T cell repertoires in COVID-19. Sequenced by immunoSEQ multiplex PCR; TCRdb stores in-frame clones only, minus some. The sample consists of about 490,000 clones, approximately 83% of them appearing once. Sequencing was performed on peripheral blood. The receptors shown here come from a human donor in a cohort sampled during active COVID-19.

V is TRBV14 and J is TRBJ2-5; TRBD1 aligns across 7 bases. This CDR3 contains 14 residues. The junction had 9 bases not matched to a gene; V was cut back by 6 bases and J by 5 bases. From germline, CDR1 is SGHDN and CDR2 FVKESK. The CDR3, as DNA: TGTGCCAGCAGTCCTGGACAGGTTCTGGAGACCCAGTACTTC. Translated: CASSPGQVLETQYF. The full variable domain, with the rest looked up from reference TRBV14 and TRBJ2-5, is EAGVTQFPSHSVIEKGQTVTLRCDPISGHDNLYWYRRVMGKEIKFLLHFVKESKQDESGMPNNRFLAERTGGTYSTLKVQPAELEDSGVYFCASSPGQVLETQYFGPGTRLLVL.

The rearrangement uses TRBV6-1 and TRBJ2-3, with 9 bases lining up with TRBD2. The CDR3 covers 16 residues. V was pared by 0 bases and J by 0 bases, with 1 base of the junction left unmatched. From germline, CDR1 is MNHNS and CDR2 SASEGT. CDR3 loop: CASSEALAGSTDTQYF. The CDR3 nucleotides read TGTGCCAGCAGTGAAGCTCTAGCGGGGAGCACAGATACGCAGTATTTT.

The chain couples TRBV19 to TRBJ2-7; no reliable D call. The V end was cut by 6 bases, the J end by 0 bases, with 12 bases between. The V gene's germline CDR1 is LNHDA and CDR2 SQIVND (reference sequence). CDR3 length equals 14 residues. CDR3 residues: CASRNSGYSYEQYF. The CDR3 nucleotides are TGTGCCAGTAGGAATTCAGGTTACTCCTACGAGCAGTACTTC.

Notes on this clone: This same CDR3 is encoded by further DNA sequences in the sample. V is TRBV5-1 and J is TRBJ2-1, with 8 bases lining up with TRBD2. Germline CDR1 is SGHRS and CDR2 is YFSETQ. The CDR3 spans 15 residues. The V segment lost 1 base and the J segment 0 bases; nucleotides outside the gene matches: 0. The CDR3, as DNA: TGCGCCAGCAGCTTGAGCGGGAGCTCCTACAATGAGCAGTTCTTC. Its protein is CASSLSGSSYNEQFF.

The chain carries TRBV11-3 and TRBJ2-1, with 10 bases aligning to TRBD2. Trimming at V came to 4 bases and at J to 4 bases, leaving 4 bases not matched to a gene. The CDR3 loop spans 15 amino acids. Germline V gene lookup returns CDR1 SGHNT and CDR2 YENEEA. This CDR3 is CASSSGLATYNEQFF. CDR3 bases: TGTGCCAGCAGCTCGGGACTAGCGACTTACAATGAGCAGTTCTTC.

This clone has a handful of counts. The V and J genes are TRBV10-3 and TRBJ1-1, with 8 bases matching TRBD1. V trimming: 10 bases; J trimming: 6 bases; junction bases outside the gene matches: 13. CDR1 ENHRY and CDR2 SYGVKD come from the germline V gene. CDR3 length: 14 residues. The CDR3 nucleotides read TGTGCCACCCGCAGGGACAGGTCTTTACCTGAAGCTTTCTTT. Protein product: CATRRDRSLPEAFF.

The chain joins TRBV2 to TRBJ1-1; D uncertain. Trimming took off 4 bases at V and 3 bases at J, with 9 bases between the two ends. Germline CDR1 is SNHLY and CDR2 is FYNNEI. The CDR3 contains 13 residues. The CDR3 region is CASSVRSDTEAFF. Written as DNA, the CDR3 is TGTGCCAGCAGTGTCAGGTCAGACACTGAAGCTTTCTTT.

V usage is TRBV6-5 and J usage is TRBJ2-2; D is possibly TRBD1 (5 bases). CDR1 is MNHEY, CDR2 SVGAGI, per germline. V lost 5 bases to trimming and J lost 4 bases, with 8 bases between them. The CDR3 loop spans 13 amino acids. CDR3 in DNA: TGTGCCAGCAGTAAGACAGTCACCGGGGAGCTGTTTTTT. Protein sequence: CASSKTVTGELFF.

The chain joins TRBV18 to TRBJ1-5, with TRBD1 matching 10 bases. J gave up 2 bases and V 3 bases, and 4 bases lay outside the gene matches. The CDR3 is 16 residues long. Germline V lookup: CDR1 KGHSH, CDR2 LQKENI. DNA of the CDR3: TGTGCCAGCTCACCTTATGGGACAGGGGGCAATCAGCCCCAGCATTTT. Protein product: CASSPYGTGGNQPQHF.

V is TRBV7-9 and J is TRBJ1-5; 8 bases are a match to TRBD1. This CDR3 comprises 18 residues. The germline V gene encodes CDR1 SEHNR and CDR2 FQNEAQ (reference sequence). Trimming at V came to 4 bases and at J to 0 bases, leaving 11 bases not matched to a gene. CDR3 coding DNA: TGTGCCAGCAGCTCCGGCAGGGGGCAAACCTATAGCAATCAGCCCCAGCATTTT. It translates to CASSSGRGQTYSNQPQHF. Together with reference TRBV7-9 and TRBJ1-5, the CDR3 gives the full variable domain: DTGVSQNPRHKITKRGQNVTFRCDPISEHNRLYWYRQTLGQGPEFLTYFQNEAQLEKSRLLSDRFSAERPKGSFSTLEIQRTEQGDSAMYLCASSSGRGQTYSNQPQHFGDGTRLSIL.

CDR3 DNA: TGTGCCAGCAGCCCCCTCAGCTCTGGGGCCAACGTCCTGACTTTC. As protein: CASSPLSSGANVLTF. This sequence joins TRBV7-3 and TRBJ2-6; D remains ambiguous. V was shortened by 5 bases and J by 0 bases, with 8 bases between the two germline ends. Per germline, CDR1 SGHTA and CDR2 FQGTGA. The CDR3 is made up of 15 amino acids.

This chain uses TRBV7-2 with TRBJ2-1; 7 bases line up with TRBD2. V shed 4 bases, J shed 6 bases, and the junction held 9 bases outside the gene matches. Germline-derived CDR1 and CDR2 are SGHTA and FQGNSA. This CDR3 spans 15 amino acids. CDR3 region: CASSWASGAPNEQFF. The CDR3 nucleotides read TGTGCCAGCAGCTGGGCTAGCGGAGCTCCCAATGAGCAGTTCTTC.

A few counts support this clone. The rearrangement links TRBV11-3 to TRBJ1-6; no reliable D call. This CDR3 is 15 amino acids long. V lost 0 bases to trimming and J lost 6 bases, with 9 bases between them. Per the germline V gene, CDR1 is SGHNT and CDR2 is YENEEA. CDR3 bases: TGTGCCAGCAGCTTAGATCACGGAGCTAATTCACCCCTCCACTTT. It specifies CASSLDHGANSPLHF. Looking up the rest from reference TRBV11-3 and TRBJ1-6 gives the full variable domain: EAGVVQSPRYKIIEKKQPVAFWCNPISGHNTLYWYLQNLGQGPELLIRYENEEAVDDSQLPKDRFSAERLKGVDSTLKIQPAELGDSAVYLCASSLDHGANSPLHFGNGTRLTVT.

The V gene is TRBV18, the J gene TRBJ2-1, with D possibly being TRBD2 (5 bases). Germline V gives CDR1 KGHSH, CDR2 LQKENI. The V and J ends lost 3 bases and 8 bases respectively, with 11 bases between them. The CDR3 runs 13 residues. CDR3 DNA sequence: TGTGCCAGCTCACCCATCGGGAAGGATGAGCAGTTCTTC. Protein product: CASSPIGKDEQFF.

For the CDR3, the DNA is TGTGCCAGCACCCCTCTACAGGGTAATGGCTACACCTTC. It yields the protein CASTPLQGNGYTF. J is TRBJ1-2 and V is TRBV12-3 or TRBV12-4; the D gene is possibly TRBD1 (6 bases). The CDR3 is 13 amino acids. Trimming removed 7 bases at V and 6 bases at J, with 15 bases between.

This chain joins TRBV7-2 and TRBJ2-1; the match to TRBD1 covers 9 bases. This CDR3 is 16 amino acids long. Germline-derived CDR1 and CDR2 are SGHTA and FQGNSA. Unmatched junction bases numbered 14, after V lost 6 bases and J lost 8 bases. DNA of the CDR3: TGTGCCAGCAGGGTTTTAATGGGACAGGGCAGCTATGAGCAGTTCTTC. Translating it yields CASRVLMGQGSYEQFF.

This chain links TRBV28 with TRBJ1-1; 7 bases are shared with TRBD1. The CDR3 sequence is 15 residues long. Trimming took 6 bases from V and 11 from J; bases not matched to a gene: 18. The germline V gene encodes CDR1 MDHEN and CDR2 SYDVKM. CDR3 residues: CASSQLTGKGRRAFF. The DNA for the CDR3 is TGTGCCAGCAGCCAATTGACAGGGAAGGGTCGGAGGGCTTTCTTT.

The chain uses TRBV7-2 and TRBJ2-7; 10 nucleotides match TRBD1. Germline V gene data show CDR1 as SGHTA and CDR2 as FQGNSA. V lost 4 bases and J lost 7; bases outside the gene matches: 13. The CDR3 is made up of 16 amino acids. The CDR3 DNA is TGTGCCAGCAGCTCTATGCCGGGACAGGGGCTTGGTGAGCAGTACTTC. Its translation is CASSSMPGQGLGEQYF. Filled out from reference TRBV7-2 and TRBJ2-7, the complete variable domain reads GAGVSQSPSNKVTEKGKDVELRCDPISGHTALYWYRQSLGQGLEFLIYFQGNSAPDKSGLPSDRFSAERTGGSVSTLTIQRTQQEDSAVYLCASSSMPGQGLGEQYFGPGTRLTVT.

A remark on this clone: Other nucleotide sequences from this sample produce the same CDR3. DNA for the CDR3: TGCGCCAGCAGCTTGACTAGCGGGAGTTCCTACAATGAGCAGTTCTTC. This encodes CASSLTSGSSYNEQFF. The chain is built from TRBV5-1 and TRBJ2-1; 11 positions agree with TRBD2. Germline CDR1 and CDR2: SGHRS and YFSETQ. Trimming took 1 base from V and 1 from J; bases not matched to a gene: 1. The CDR3 loop spans 16 amino acids.

The chain carries TRBV7-2 and TRBJ1-2; 9 bases are a match to TRBD1. V trimming: 5 bases; J trimming: 6 bases; junction bases outside the gene matches: 7. The CDR3 is 14 residues long. Germline lookup yields CDR1 SGHTA and CDR2 FQGNSA. The CDR3 DNA sequence: TGTGCCAGCAGCGCCCAACAGGGGGCCGATGGCTACACCTTC. Its protein product is CASSAQQGADGYTF.

The chain links TRBV25-1 to TRBJ2-1, with TRBD2 identical over 7 bases. The trim removed 4 bases at V and 7 bases at J, leaving 7 bases unmatched. The CDR3 runs 14 residues. CDR1 and CDR2 from the germline V gene are MGHDK and SYGVNS. CDR3 DNA: TGTGCCAGCAGTGGTGCGGGAGTCAAAAATGAGCAGTTCTTC. Protein sequence: CASSGAGVKNEQFF.